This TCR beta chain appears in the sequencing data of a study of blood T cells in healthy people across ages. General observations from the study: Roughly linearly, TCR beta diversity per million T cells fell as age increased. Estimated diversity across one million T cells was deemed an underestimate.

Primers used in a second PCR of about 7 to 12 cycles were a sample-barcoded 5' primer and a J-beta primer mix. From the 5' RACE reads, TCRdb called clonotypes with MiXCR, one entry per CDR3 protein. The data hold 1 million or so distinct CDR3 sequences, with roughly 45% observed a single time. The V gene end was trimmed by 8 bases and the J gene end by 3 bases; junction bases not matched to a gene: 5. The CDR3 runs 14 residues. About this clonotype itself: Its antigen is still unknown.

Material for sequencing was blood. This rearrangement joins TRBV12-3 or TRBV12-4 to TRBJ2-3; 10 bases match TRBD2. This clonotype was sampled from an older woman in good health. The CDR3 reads CASGATSGTDTQYF. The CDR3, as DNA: TGTGCCAGCGGTGCGACTAGCGGGACAGATACGCAGTATTTT.